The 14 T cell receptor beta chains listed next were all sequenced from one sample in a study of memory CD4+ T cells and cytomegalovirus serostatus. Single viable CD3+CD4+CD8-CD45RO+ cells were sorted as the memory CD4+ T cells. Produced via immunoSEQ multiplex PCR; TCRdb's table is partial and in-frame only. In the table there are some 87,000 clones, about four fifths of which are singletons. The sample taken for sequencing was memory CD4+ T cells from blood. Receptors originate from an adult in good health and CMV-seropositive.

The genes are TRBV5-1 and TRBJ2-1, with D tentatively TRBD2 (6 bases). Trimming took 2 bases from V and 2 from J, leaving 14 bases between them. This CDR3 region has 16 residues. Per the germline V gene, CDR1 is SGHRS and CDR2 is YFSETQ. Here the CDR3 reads CASSLLGGVAYNEQFF. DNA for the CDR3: TGCGCCAGCAGCTTATTGGGCGGGGTAGCCTACAATGAGCAGTTCTTC.

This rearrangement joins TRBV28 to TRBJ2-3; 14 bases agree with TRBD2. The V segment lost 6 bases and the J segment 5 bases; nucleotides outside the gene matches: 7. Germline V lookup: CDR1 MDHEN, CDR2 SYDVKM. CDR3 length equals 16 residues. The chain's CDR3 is CASRKGLAGVRDTQYF. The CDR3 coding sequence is TGTGCCAGCAGAAAGGGACTAGCGGGAGTTAGAGATACGCAGTATTTT.

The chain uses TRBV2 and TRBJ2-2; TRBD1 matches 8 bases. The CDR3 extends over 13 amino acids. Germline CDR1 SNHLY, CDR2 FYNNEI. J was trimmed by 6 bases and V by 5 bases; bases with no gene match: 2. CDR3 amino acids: CASSSTGAGELFF. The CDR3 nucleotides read TGTGCCAGCAGTTCGACAGGGGCCGGGGAGCTGTTTTTT.

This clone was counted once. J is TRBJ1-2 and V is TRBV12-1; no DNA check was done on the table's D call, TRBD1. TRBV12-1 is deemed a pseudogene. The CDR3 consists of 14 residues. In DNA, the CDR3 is TGTGCCAGCACCGACAGGAGCTATAACTATGGCTACACCTTC. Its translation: CASTDRSYNYGYTF.

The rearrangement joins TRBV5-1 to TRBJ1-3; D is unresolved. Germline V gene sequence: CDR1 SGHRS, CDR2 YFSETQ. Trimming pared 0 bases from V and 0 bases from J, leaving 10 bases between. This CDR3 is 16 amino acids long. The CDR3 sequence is CASSLGAARSGNTIYF. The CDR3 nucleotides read TGCGCCAGCAGCTTGGGGGCGGCCCGCTCTGGAAACACCATATATTTT.

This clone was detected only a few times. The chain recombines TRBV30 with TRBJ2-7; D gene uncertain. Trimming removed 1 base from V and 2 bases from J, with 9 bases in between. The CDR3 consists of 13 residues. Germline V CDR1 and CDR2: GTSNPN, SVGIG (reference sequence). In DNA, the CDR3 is TGTGCCTGGAGTGATGGGGTTGCCTACGAGCAGTACTTC. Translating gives CAWSDGVAYEQYF.

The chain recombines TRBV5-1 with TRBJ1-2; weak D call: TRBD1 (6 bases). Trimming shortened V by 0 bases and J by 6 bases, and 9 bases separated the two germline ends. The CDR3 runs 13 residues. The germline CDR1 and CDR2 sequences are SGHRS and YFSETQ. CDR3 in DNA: TGCGCCAGCAGCTTGGAGGGGGAGGATGGCTACACCTTC. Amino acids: CASSLEGEDGYTF.

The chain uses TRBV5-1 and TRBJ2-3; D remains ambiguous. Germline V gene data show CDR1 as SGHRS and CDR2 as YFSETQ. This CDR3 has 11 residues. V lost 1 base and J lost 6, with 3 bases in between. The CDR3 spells CASSLSDTQYF. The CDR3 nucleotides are TGCGCCAGCAGCTTGTCGGATACGCAGTATTTT.

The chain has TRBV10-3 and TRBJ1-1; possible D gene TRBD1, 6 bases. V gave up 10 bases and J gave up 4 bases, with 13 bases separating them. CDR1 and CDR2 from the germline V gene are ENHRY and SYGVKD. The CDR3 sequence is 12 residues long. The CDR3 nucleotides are TGTGCCACCCGGGACATTGGCACTGAAGCTTTCTTT. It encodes CATRDIGTEAFF.

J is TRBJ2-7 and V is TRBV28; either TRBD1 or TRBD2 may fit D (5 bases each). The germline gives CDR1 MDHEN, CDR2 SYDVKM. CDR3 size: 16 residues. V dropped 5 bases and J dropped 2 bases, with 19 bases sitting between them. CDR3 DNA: TGTGCCAGCAGTGCGGCCGTGGCAGGGAGTCCCTACGAGCAGTACTTC. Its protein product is CASSAAVAGSPYEQYF. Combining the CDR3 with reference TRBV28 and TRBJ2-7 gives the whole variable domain DVKVTQSSRYLVKRTGEKVFLECVQDMDHENMFWYRQDPGLGLRLIYFSYDVKMKEKGDIPEGYSVSREKKERFSLILESASTNQTSMYLCASSAAVAGSPYEQYFGPGTRLTVT.

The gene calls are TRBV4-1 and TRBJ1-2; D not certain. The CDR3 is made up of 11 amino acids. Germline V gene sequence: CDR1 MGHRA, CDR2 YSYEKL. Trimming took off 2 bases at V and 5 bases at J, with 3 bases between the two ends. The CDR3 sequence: CASSQRYGYTF. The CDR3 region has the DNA TGCGCCAGCAGCCAACGGTATGGCTACACCTTC.

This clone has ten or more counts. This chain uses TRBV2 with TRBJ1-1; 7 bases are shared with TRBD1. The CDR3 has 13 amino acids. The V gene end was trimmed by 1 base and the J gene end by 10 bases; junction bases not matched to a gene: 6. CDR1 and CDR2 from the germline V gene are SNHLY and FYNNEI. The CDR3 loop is CASSEDRGRRAFF. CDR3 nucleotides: TGTGCCAGCAGTGAAGATAGGGGGCGCCGAGCTTTCTTT.

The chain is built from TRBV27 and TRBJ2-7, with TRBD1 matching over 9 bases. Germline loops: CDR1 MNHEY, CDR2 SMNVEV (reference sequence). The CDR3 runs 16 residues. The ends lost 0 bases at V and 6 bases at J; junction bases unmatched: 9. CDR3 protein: CASSLSMGTGNLEQYF. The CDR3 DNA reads TGTGCCAGCAGTTTATCGATGGGGACAGGGAACCTCGAGCAGTACTTC.

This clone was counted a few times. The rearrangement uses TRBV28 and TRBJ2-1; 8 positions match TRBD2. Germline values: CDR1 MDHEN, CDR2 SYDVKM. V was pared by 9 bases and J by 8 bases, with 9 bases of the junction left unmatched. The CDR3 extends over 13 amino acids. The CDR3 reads CASLIAGSDEQFF. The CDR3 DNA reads TGTGCCAGTCTAATAGCGGGATCGGATGAGCAGTTCTTC.